This T cell receptor (beta chain) was recovered during a study of response to subunit inactivated influenza vaccine. Study-level findings and limits: Each seasonal flu vaccination may recruit only limited new T cells, authors suggested.

Per germline, CDR1 SGHTA and CDR2 FQGNSA. This CDR3 contains 17 residues. TCRdb re-derived calls from the RT-PCR reads in MiXCR, one entry per CDR3 protein. Among about half a million distinct CDR3 sequences listed, about 25% were seen once. This clonotype was observed a single time. Its antigen is not known. At one boundary the junction diverges from the germline segment, which might be a read error. The sample here was CD4+ T cells sorted from PBMCs, taken 5 days after vaccination. The genes are TRBV7-2 and TRBJ2-1, with 9 bases lining up with TRBD1. This TCR was sampled from a man over 45 who received an inactivated influenza vaccine. The CDR3 sequence is CASSLVGGTGPYHEQFF. The DNA of the CDR3 is TGTGCCAGCAGCTTAGTTGGCGGGACAGGGCCCTACCATGAGCAGTTCTTC.